One sample yielded the 24 T cell receptor beta chains listed below, sequenced in a study of technical replicates of blood from several donors. Sequenced by immunoSEQ multiplex PCR; TCRdb stores in-frame clones only, minus some. The sample records around 79,000 clones, more than 85% being singletons. The sample taken for sequencing was T cells isolated from PBMCs. These receptor sequences come from a human donor in good health. Some clones in this sample may be carry-over from other donors' samples.

In its sample, this clone was seen a few times. The chain has TRBV28 and TRBJ1-1; unclear D gene. The CDR3 sequence is 13 residues long. Germline V CDR1 and CDR2: MDHEN, SYDVKM. Trimming took off 2 bases at V and 7 bases at J, with 11 bases between the two ends. The DNA of the CDR3 is TGTGCCAGCAGTTTAGGCGGGCACGATGAAGCTTTCTTT. This encodes CASSLGGHDEAFF.

This chain uses TRBV4-2 with TRBJ2-4; 8 nucleotides align to TRBD1. The germline gives CDR1 LGHNA, CDR2 YNFKEQ. The V and J ends lost 0 bases and 6 bases, in that order; junction bases with no gene match: 1. This CDR3 has 14 amino acids. The CDR3 DNA is TGTGCCAGCAGCCAAGATGGGACAGGAAACATTCAGTACTTC. Translated: CASSQDGTGNIQYF.

This clone was observed a few times. The chain combines TRBV10-3 with TRBJ1-1; D remains ambiguous. This CDR3 contains 11 residues. Germline V gene lookup returns CDR1 ENHRY and CDR2 SYGVKD. V was pared by 4 bases and J by 5 bases, with 5 bases between. The CDR3 region is CAISGSTEAFF. In DNA, the CDR3 is TGTGCCATCAGTGGGAGTACTGAAGCTTTCTTT.

The chain is built from TRBV11-3 and TRBJ2-7, with D possibly matching TRBD2 (6 bases). Germline values: CDR1 SGHNT, CDR2 YENEEA. The length of the CDR3 is 12 residues. The V end lost 6 bases, the J end lost 6 bases, and 12 bases lay between the germline ends. The CDR3 spells CASSQNGGEQYF. The CDR3 coding sequence is TGTGCCAGCAGTCAAAACGGGGGCGAGCAGTACTTC.

This rearrangement joins TRBV7-8 to TRBJ1-2; no clear D. Per germline, CDR1 SGHVS and CDR2 FQNEAQ. Trimming took off 1 base at V and 4 bases at J, with 10 bases between the two ends. CDR3 length equals 14 residues. The CDR3 sequence: CASSLVPESYGYTF. The CDR3 DNA is TGTGCCAGCAGCTTAGTCCCGGAGAGCTATGGCTACACCTTC.

The J gene is TRBJ2-7, the V gene TRBV7-3; 10 nucleotides line up with TRBD2. The V gene end was trimmed by 5 bases and the J gene end by 4 bases; junction bases not matched to a gene: 8. Germline-derived CDR1 and CDR2 are SGHTA and FQGTGA. This CDR3 has 15 residues. The CDR3 region has the DNA TGTGCCAGCAGCCCCCATGGACTAGCGGCTTACGAGCAGTACTTC. Translating gives CASSPHGLAAYEQYF.

The CDR3 DNA reads as TGTGCCAGCAGCGCGACAGGGGTGACTGAGACCCAGTACTTC. It encodes CASSATGVTETQYF. The V and J genes are TRBV9 and TRBJ2-5, with 8 positions matching TRBD1. V lost 3 bases and J lost 5; bases outside the gene matches: 6. CDR1 and CDR2 from the germline V gene are SGDLS and YYNGEE. There are 14 residues in the CDR3.

The gene calls are TRBV7-3 and TRBJ1-3; D may be TRBD1 (5 bases). The CDR3 totals 16 residues. Trimming stripped 5 bases from V and 0 bases from J, with 14 bases between. The germline gives CDR1 SGHTA, CDR2 FQGTGA. The CDR3 sequence is CASSRGLHSSGNTIYF. CDR3 nucleotide sequence: TGTGCCAGCAGCAGGGGACTGCACTCCTCTGGAAACACCATATATTTT.

The chain recombines TRBV4-3 with TRBJ2-7, with a tentative D call TRBD2 (6 bases). CDR3 length: 16 amino acids. Looked up from germline, CDR1 is LGHNA and CDR2 is YSLEER. V was clipped by 0 bases and J by 5 bases, with 17 bases between them. The CDR3 bases are TGCGCCAGCAGCCAAGACTCGGGACTGCGGAGGAACGAGCAGTACTTC. Amino acid sequence: CASSQDSGLRRNEQYF.

The V gene is TRBV6-1, the J gene TRBJ2-1, with TRBD2 as a possible D gene (6 bases). This CDR3 region has 17 residues. V dropped 4 bases and J dropped 0 bases, with 16 bases sitting between them. Germline CDR1 MNHNS, CDR2 SASEGT. The CDR3 reads CASSAWLGGSSYNEQFF. The CDR3 bases are TGTGCCAGCAGTGCCTGGCTTGGGGGGAGCTCCTACAATGAGCAGTTCTTC.

This clone was found once. The chain recombines TRBV28 with TRBJ2-1, with 8 bases that match TRBD2. Germline V gene lookup returns CDR1 MDHEN and CDR2 SYDVKM. The junction had 19 bases not matched to a gene; V was cut back by 5 bases and J by 7 bases. The CDR3 consists of 18 residues. CDR3 sequence: CASSDRRTSPAWANEQFF. The CDR3 DNA reads TGTGCCAGCAGTGACCGGAGGACTAGCCCCGCGTGGGCGAATGAGCAGTTCTTC.

Here the CDR3 DNA reads TGCGCCAGCAGTGAGGGGTTGGGACTAGCGGGAAACAATGAGCAGTTCTTC. Translating gives CASSEGLGLAGNNEQFF. The V and J genes are TRBV10-1 and TRBJ2-1; 13 bases agree with TRBD2. Germline lookup yields CDR1 WNHNN and CDR2 SYGVQD (reference sequence). V gave up 2 bases and J gave up 5 bases; unmatched junction bases: 6. The CDR3 has 17 residues.

V gene TRBV5-1 combines with J gene TRBJ2-3; 7 positions agree with TRBD1. The trim removed 3 bases at V and 2 bases at J, leaving 3 bases unmatched. The CDR3 loop spans 14 amino acids. Germline V lookup: CDR1 SGHRS, CDR2 YFSETQ. The CDR3 DNA is TGCGCCAGCAGCTCAGACAGGGCCACAGATACGCAGTATTTT. It specifies CASSSDRATDTQYF.

The rearrangement uses TRBV5-1 and TRBJ1-1, with D possibly TRBD1 on 5 matching bases. This CDR3 has 15 amino acids. V gave up 4 bases and J gave up 1 base, with 14 bases separating them. Germline-derived CDR1 and CDR2 are SGHRS and YFSETQ. DNA for the CDR3: TGCGCCAGCAGCCAAATTGGGGGGACGAACACTGAAGCTTTCTTT. Amino acid sequence: CASSQIGGTNTEAFF.

CDR3 residues: CASRDSMSEAFF. CDR3 bases: TGTGCCAGCAGAGACAGCATGAGTGAAGCTTTCTTT. The genes are TRBV6-5 and TRBJ1-1; maybe TRBD1 (5 bases). The V and J ends lost 6 bases and 7 bases respectively, with 12 bases between them. The CDR3 loop spans 12 amino acids. Germline V lookup: CDR1 MNHEY, CDR2 SVGAGI.

This clone came up once. The chain employs TRBV27 and TRBJ2-1; D possibly corresponds to TRBD2 (6 bases). V lost 5 bases and J 1 base, leaving 12 bases between the germline ends. CDR1 and CDR2 (germline): MNHEY, SMNVEV (reference sequence). The CDR3 has 15 residues. This chain's CDR3 is CASSLLAQSYNEQFF. The CDR3 nucleotides read TGTGCCAGCAGTCTGCTAGCGCAATCCTACAATGAGCAGTTCTTC.

The rearrangement joins TRBV18 to TRBJ2-6; possible D gene TRBD2, 6 bases. The CDR3 sequence is 18 residues long. CDR1 is KGHSH and CDR2 is LQKENI in the germline V gene. Between the trimmed V and J ends, which lost 6 bases and 0 bases, there was a span of 18 bases. The CDR3 sequence: CASSLSRDFSSGANVLTF. DNA of the CDR3: TGTGCCAGCTCCCTATCCCGGGACTTTAGCTCTGGGGCCAACGTCCTGACTTTC.

The chain employs TRBV10-3 and TRBJ1-4, with D possibly TRBD1 on 6 matching bases. This CDR3 is 14 amino acids long. Germline V gene data show CDR1 as ENHRY and CDR2 as SYGVKD. V dropped 4 bases and J dropped 4 bases, with 10 bases sitting between them. The DNA for the CDR3 is TGTGCCATCAGTGGGACAGCTGATAATGAAAAACTGTTTTTT. It is translated as CAISGTADNEKLFF.

On this clone itself: An end of the junction does not agree with germline; a read error may underlie this. This sequence joins TRBV6-5 and TRBJ1-1, with D possibly being TRBD1 (5 bases). This CDR3 is 14 amino acids long. Germline loops: CDR1 MNHEY, CDR2 SVGAGI. CDR3 sequence reads: CASSYREGNPEAFF. CDR3 nucleotides: TGTGCCAGCAGTTACCGGGAGGGGAACCCTGAAGCTTTCTTT.

Written as DNA, the CDR3 is TGCGCCAGCAGCCAGGATGGAGGGGAAACCTACGAGCAGTACTTC. It encodes CASSQDGGETYEQYF. The chain is built from TRBV4-3 and TRBJ2-7, with D possibly TRBD2 on 6 matching bases. V dropped 3 bases and J dropped 2 bases, with 14 bases sitting between them. CDR3 length: 15 amino acids. Per germline, CDR1 LGHNA and CDR2 YSLEER.

The V and J genes are TRBV10-3 and TRBJ2-3; no reliable D call. Germline loops: CDR1 ENHRY, CDR2 SYGVKD. This CDR3 contains 11 residues. Between the trimmed V and J ends, which lost 5 bases and 6 bases, there was a span of 6 bases. The CDR3 spells CAISTYDTQYF. CDR3 bases: TGTGCCATCAGTACCTACGATACGCAGTATTTT.

The genes are TRBV27 and TRBJ2-3; D is uncertain. Trimming stripped 2 bases from V and 0 bases from J, with 6 bases between. The germline CDR1 and CDR2 sequences are MNHEY and SMNVEV (reference sequence). This CDR3 is 14 amino acids long. The CDR3 DNA reads TGTGCCAGCAGTTTACTAGGTAGCACAGATACGCAGTATTTT. As protein: CASSLLGSTDTQYF.

This chain uses TRBV5-1 with TRBJ2-1, with TRBD1 as a possible D gene (8 bases). The V end was cut by 7 bases, the J end by 6 bases, with 23 bases between. Germline V gene sequence: CDR1 SGHRS, CDR2 YFSETQ. The CDR3 has 16 amino acids. DNA for the CDR3: TGCGCCAGCTCCACAGGGGGGGCGGGAGAAATCAATGAGCAGTTCTTC. This gives the protein CASSTGGAGEINEQFF.

V is TRBV19 and J is TRBJ1-3; D might be TRBD1 (6 bases). Germline-derived CDR1 and CDR2 are LNHDA and SQIVND (reference sequence). Trimming took off 7 bases at V and 0 bases at J, with 10 bases between the two ends. The CDR3 is made up of 14 amino acids. The CDR3 coding sequence is TGTGCCAGTAATCAGGACAGCTCTGGAAACACCATATATTTT. Translated, it gives CASNQDSSGNTIYF. Based on the CDR3 plus reference TRBV19 and TRBJ1-3, the full variable domain is DGGITQSPKYLFRKEGQNVTLSCEQNLNHDAMYWYRQDPGQGLRLIYYSQIVNDFQKGDIAEGYSVSREKKESFPLTVTSAQKNPTAFYLCASNQDSSGNTIYFGEGSWLTVV.